This T cell receptor beta chain was identified in a study of T cells in Graves' hyperthyroidism and ophthalmopathy (dated by TCRdb to about 2019). General notes on the study: Peripheral blood was collected at initial diagnosis, before any treatment. A discovery cohort of about 95 patients, approximately 44 with Graves' ophthalmopathy and under 60 with stable Graves' hyperthyroidism, was used to find distinguishing TCR V-J signatures. Whether ophthalmopathy could be predicted prospectively was tested in an independent validation cohort made up of under 20 hyperthyroidism patients plus 17 patients who later progressed to ophthalmopathy. The 75 to 100 discovery patients were randomly divided into training and test sets at a 7:3 ratio. In addition, the study compared T-cell repertoires in thyroid tissue and in blood from 6 or 7 Graves' hyperthyroidism patients. Following sampling, methimazole starting at 30 mg daily was given to hyperthyroidism patients, and high-dose intravenous methylprednisolone was given to ophthalmopathy patients. According to the paper, TCR Vbeta CDR3 sequencing was carried out on some 130 peripheral blood samples, which came from 40 to 45 ophthalmopathy, 75 or so hyperthyroidism and approximately 17 progressor patients. Overall results and qualifications from the work: Most expanded thyroid clonotypes (frequency above 0.001) were also detected in blood, suggesting blood repertoires may reflect thyroid immune responses. During validation, the model predicted progression to ophthalmopathy a median of around six months ahead of onset, with almost 71% sensitivity and 72.22% specificity. A 13 V-J signature model separated ophthalmopathy from stable hyperthyroidism, with just over 85% sensitivity and 81% to 82% specificity in cross-validation and 80%/75% in testing. No statistical method was used to set the sample size in advance, and investigators knew the group allocation.

Amplification of TCR beta CDR3 regions was carried out from RNA transcripts. The TCR CDR3 was subjected to a first round of RT-PCR using the HTBI primer set and the Qiagen OneStep RT-PCR kit. Libraries were constructed in a second round of multiplex PCR, after which size selection and purification were carried out. Libraries were sequenced paired-end with 100 bp reads on an Illumina HiSeq2000. For the original study's pipeline: SOAPnuke was used to process the raw data, throwing out any read that contained adapters or uncalled bases, had a mean Phred below 15, or lacked an exact constant-primer or identifier match. High-quality paired reads were merged using COPE v1.2.5, and each unique nucleotide sequence was defined as a clonotype. Clonotypes were aligned to IMGT TRBV, TRBD and TRBJ reference segments using MiTCR v1.1. The analysis was restricted to V-J combinations with a frequency above 0.0001, which together covered roughly 99% of the repertoires. The TCS score was defined as F50 (clonal expansion) divided by E x V (chaos), with BLOSUM62-based TCRdist calculated between CDR3 peptides within each V-J. Welch's t-statistics and random forest reduced just over 500 V-J features to 10 to 15, which were used in a naive Bayes classifier (R e1071). Using fastp at Q25 and MiXCR, TCRdb reprocessed the public reads and kept productive beta chains. One record per CDR3 amino acid sequence lists the most common genes and DNA. The V and J calls, along with clone size, are taken from TCRdb and not from the paper's own processing. The table for this sample lists 500,000 or so distinct CDR3 sequences; 16% of them were counted only once. Approximately 30% of the sample comes from the top ten.

In the ophthalmopathy patients, disease was moderately to severely active, with a Clinical Activity Score of 3 or more, a NOSPECS grade of 4 or more, and a duration of less than 3 months. Any patient with an uncontrolled infection, another autoimmune disease, pregnancy or lactation was excluded. Diagnoses relied on clinical symptoms, serum thyroxine and TRAb, thyroid ultrasound and orbital computed tomography. PBMCs were isolated from about 10 ml of fresh peripheral blood by Ficoll-Paque density gradient centrifugation. Total RNA was extracted with Trizol reagent, and quality was checked on an Agilent 2100 Bioanalyzer. This clonotype was detected ten times or more. This clone's antigen is unknown. No much larger clone is present one base from it, and per-base qualities are unavailable. From the germline V gene, CDR1 is SNHLY and CDR2 is FYNNEI. Measured from the cysteine to the phenylalanine, the CDR3 is 16 residues long. Only CDR3 DNA remains: 48 bases, in frame from the first base. V is pared back by 6 bases and J by 2 bases, with 20 bases lying between the germline termini.

The sample consisted of blood. This receptor was taken from a woman between 25 and 40 years old with Graves' ophthalmopathy. The chain couples TRBV2 to TRBJ2-7; TRBD2 is perhaps the D gene, given 6 matching bases. The DNA is as follows: TGTGCCAGCAGATTTCCTCTGGGACGGGAGACCTACGAGCAGTACTTC. Its amino acids are CASRFPLGRETYEQYF.